These T cell receptor beta chains were read from a single sample in a study of cytomegalovirus exposure and HLA in healthy donors. The assay was immunoSEQ multiplex PCR, and TCRdb's table has in-frame clones only and misses some. This repertoire includes some 130,000 clones. Sequenced sample: PBMCs. The receptors were gathered from a woman in her sixties or seventies in good health and CMV-seronegative. Each CDR3 is given with its conserved first and last residue. The order of the fields is D gene, J gene, V gene, CDR3 DNA, CDR3 protein. D genes are given only for firm matches.

TRBD2	TRBJ2-3	TRBV2	TGTGCCAGCAGCGGTGGACTAGCGGGCCTAGATACGCAGTATTTT	CASSGGLAGLDTQYF
TRBD2	TRBJ2-1	TRBV28	TGTGCCAGCAGTTTAGGGGGGGGAGGGCGCTACAATGAGCAGTTCTTC	CASSLGGGGRYNEQFF
NA	TRBJ1-3	TRBV28	TGTGCCAGCAGTGCCCGCGGCGGGCCTACCTCTGGAAACACCATATATTTT	CASSARGGPTSGNTIYF
NA	TRBJ2-7	TRBV29-1	TGCAGCGTGCATGGACAGTCCTACGAGCAGTACTTC	CSVHGQSYEQYF
NA	TRBJ2-7	TRBV29-1	TGCAGCGTTGTCTCAGGGTCCGACGAGCAGTACTTC	CSVVSGSDEQYF
NA	TRBJ1-6	TRBV6-1	TGTGCCAGCAGGACCATCGGGAGCTATAATTCACCCCTCCACTTT	CASRTIGSYNSPLHF
NA	TRBJ1-4	TRBV19	TGTGCCAGTAGTAAAGGGGAAATCTCAGTAAAACTGTTTTTT	CASSKGEISVKLFF
NA	TRBJ2-7	TRBV7-9	TGTGCCAGCAGCTTAGTACAGCCCGCCTACGAGCAGTACTTC	CASSLVQPAYEQYF
TRBD1	TRBJ1-2	TRBV27	TGTGCCAGCAGTTCTCCGGGACAGGGTTTTTATGGCTACACCTTC	CASSSPGQGFYGYTF
NA	TRBJ2-5	TRBV9	TGTGCCAGCAGCGTAGTTCCAGTTCCTCAAGAGACCCAGTACTTC	CASSVVPVPQETQYF
TRBD2	TRBJ2-3	TRBV7-2	TGTGCCAGCAGCTTAGAACTAGCGGGTTTCAGCACAGATACGCAGTATTTT	CASSLELAGFSTDTQYF
TRBD1	TRBJ1-5	TRBV10-3	TGTGCCATCAGTCTGGACAGGGGTCAGCCCCAGCATTTT	CAISLDRGQPQHF
NA	TRBJ1-1	TRBV6-6	TGTGCCAGCAGTTTTGGCCAACAGAACACTGAAGCTTTCTTT	CASSFGQQNTEAFF
TRBD1	TRBJ1-4	TRBV5-1	TGCGCCAGCAGCCCTTGGACAGGCGCCGTTAATGATGAAAAACTGTTTTTT	CASSPWTGAVNDEKLFF
NA	TRBJ2-7	TRBV5-1	TGCGCCAGCAGCTTGGGGTCAGGGAAGTCCTACGAGCAGTACTTC	CASSLGSGKSYEQYF
NA	TRBJ2-7	TRBV11-2	TGTGCCAGCAGCCTTAACCGTAACAGGGACTCCTACGAGCAGTACTTC	CASSLNRNRDSYEQYF
NA	TRBJ1-2	TRBV19	TGTGCCAGTAGTAACGGACAGAACTATGGCTACACCTTC	CASSNGQNYGYTF
TRBD2	TRBJ2-7	TRBV7-2	TGTGCCAGCAGCTTAGCGTCTAGCGGGGGGTCCTACGAGCAGTACTTC	CASSLASSGGSYEQYF
TRBD1	TRBJ2-7	TRBV28	TGTGCCAGCAGTTTCGGGACAGGGTTCGAGCAGTACTTC	CASSFGTGFEQYF
NA	TRBJ1-2	TRBV28	TGTGCCAGCAGTTCGCCGGGACTACCTTCGGACTATGGCTACACCTTC	CASSSPGLPSDYGYTF
TRBD2	TRBJ2-3	TRBV30	TGTGCCTGGAGTTTTCCGGGAGGATCCGATACGCAGTATTTT	CAWSFPGGSDTQYF
TRBD2	TRBJ2-1	TRBV9	TGTGCCAGCAGCGCCGGACTAGCGGGGGCACCGAACGACAATGAGCAGTTCTTC	CASSAGLAGAPNDNEQFF
TRBD2	TRBJ2-1	TRBV6-4	TGTGCCAGCCCCCAAGCGGGGGCGGGAAATGAGCAGTTCTTC	CASPQAGAGNEQFF
TRBD1	TRBJ1-2	TRBV5-1	TGCGCCAGCAGCTTGGGACAGGGGAGCTATGGCTACACCTTC	CASSLGQGSYGYTF
NA	TRBJ1-5	TRBV7-6	TGTGCCAGCAGCTTCGGGGGGGCAAATCAGCCCCAGCATTTT	CASSFGGANQPQHF
TRBD1	TRBJ1-2	TRBV28	TGTGCCAGCAGTTTATCTTTTCAGGGACAGGGTTATGGTGGCTACACCTTC	CASSLSFQGQGYGGYTF
TRBD2	TRBJ2-1	TRBV28	TGTGCCAGCAGGACTAGCGGGGCTGGACGTGAGCAGTTCTTC	CASRTSGAGREQFF
TRBD1	TRBJ2-7	TRBV4-1	TGCGCCAGCAGCCAAGAACAGGGGTTCGGCGAGCAGTACTTC	CASSQEQGFGEQYF
NA	TRBJ2-3	TRBV5-5	TGTGCCAGCGCGGTGAGCAGGGCAGATACGCAGTATTTT	CASAVSRADTQYF
TRBD1	TRBJ1-2	TRBV7-9	TGTGCCAGCAGCGGCGCTGAGGACAGGGGCGCCTACACCTTC	CASSGAEDRGAYTF
NA	TRBJ2-7	TRBV9	TGTGCCAGCAGCGGGGGCCCCGAAGGGGGCGAGCAGTACTTC	CASSGGPEGGEQYF
TRBD2	TRBJ2-7	TRBV29-1	TGCAGCGTATTTGAGCGGGACTCCTACGAGCAGTACTTC	CSVFERDSYEQYF
NA	TRBJ2-2	TRBV27	TGTGCCAGCAGACGGCCGAGGGACACCGGGGAGCTGTTTTTT	CASRRPRDTGELFF
TRBD1	TRBJ2-1	TRBV5-1	TGCGCCAGCAGGCAAGACAGGGACGATGAGCAGTTCTTC	CASRQDRDDEQFF
NA	TRBJ2-5	TRBV27	TGTGCCAGCAGTTTGGGACATCGAGAGACCCAGTACTTC	CASSLGHRETQYF
TRBD2	TRBJ2-1	TRBV6-5	TGTGCCAGCAGTTTCGGACTAGCGGGGTACAATGAGCAGTTCTTC	CASSFGLAGYNEQFF
TRBD1	TRBJ1-2	TRBV19	TGTGCCAGTAGTTCTGAAGGGGGCGGAGGAGGCTACACCTTC	CASSSEGGGGGYTF
NA	TRBJ1-1	TRBV28	TGTGCCAGCACCCGGCCGGGTAACACTGAAGCTTTCTTT	CASTRPGNTEAFF
NA	TRBJ2-3	TRBV7-3	TGTGCCAGCAGCCCCCGCGCGGGACGGACACCTAGCACAGATACGCAGTATTTT	CASSPRAGRTPSTDTQYF
TRBD2	TRBJ2-3	TRBV5-1	TGCGCCAGCAGCTTGGGGACTAGCGGAAACACAGATACGCAGTATTTT	CASSLGTSGNTDTQYF
NA	TRBJ1-5	TRBV28	TGTGCCAGCAGTTTGGAGGGGGGGATGCATTTT	CASSLEGGMHF
TRBD1	TRBJ2-3	TRBV10-3	TGTGCCATCAGTGAGTCGCGAATAGGACAGGGCACAGATACGCAGTATTTT	CAISESRIGQGTDTQYF
TRBD2	TRBJ2-5	TRBV5-1	TGCGCCAGCAGCTTCGGACTAGCGGGGGGGCCTTCCCCACAAGAGACCCAGTACTTC	CASSFGLAGGPSPQETQYF
TRBD1	TRBJ1-2	TRBV28	TGTGCCAGCACCTCATGGGGCAGGGGGTGGGTAGGCTACACCTTC	CASTSWGRGWVGYTF
TRBD1	TRBJ1-1	TRBV5-1	TGCGCCAGCAGCTTGCCGGGACAGCCAATGAACACTGAAGCTTTCTTT	CASSLPGQPMNTEAFF
NA	TRBJ2-1	TRBV7-3	TGTGCCAGCAGTCAGGAAAATTACAATGAGCAGTTCTTC	CASSQENYNEQFF
NA	TRBJ1-3	TRBV28	TGTGCCAGCAGTTTACTAGCCGGCTCTGGAAACACCATATATTTT	CASSLLAGSGNTIYF
NA	TRBJ2-5	TRBV5-1	TGCGCCAGCAGCTTACCGACTCAAGAGACCCAGTACTTC	CASSLPTQETQYF
NA	TRBJ2-7	TRBV6-4	TGTGCCAGCAGTGACTCGGCGGGACAGCCTAGCGAGCAGTACTTC	CASSDSAGQPSEQYF
NA	TRBJ2-3	TRBV4-1	TGCGCCAGCAGTCGTACTTCCCAGGGCGGGGCCGGGGCAGATACGCAGTATTTT	CASSRTSQGGAGADTQYF
TRBD1	TRBJ1-3	TRBV9	TGTGCCAGCAGCATCCGGGACAGGGGATCTCCTGGAAACACCATATATTTT	CASSIRDRGSPGNTIYF
NA	TRBJ2-1	TRBV5-1	TGCGCCAGCAGTTTGGCGACACTCACCTACAATGAGCAGTTCTTC	CASSLATLTYNEQFF
TRBD1	TRBJ1-2	TRBV19	TGTGCCAGTAGGGCGACAGGGGGCGACTATGGCTACACCTTC	CASRATGGDYGYTF
NA	TRBJ2-1	TRBV29-1	TGCAGCGTTGAAGCGAAATGGACAACGAGCTCCTACAATGAGCAGTTCTTC	CSVEAKWTTSSYNEQFF
NA	TRBJ2-7	TRBV19	TGTGCCAGTAGTAAGGGGCAGGGGATCTACGAGCAGTACTTC	CASSKGQGIYEQYF